One sample yielded the 3 T cell receptor beta chains listed below, sequenced in a study of blood T cell repertoires in COVID-19. Assay used: immunoSEQ multiplex PCR; TCRdb lists only in-frame clones, some missing. The sample yields around 400,000 clones, roughly 90% seen once. Sequences were obtained from PBMCs or T cells enriched from blood (not recorded which). The receptors stem from a woman between 40 and 50 years old who had been exposed to COVID-19.

The V call is TRBV9, the J call TRBJ2-3, with no clear D. The V gene's germline CDR1 is SGDLS and CDR2 YYNGEE. The CDR3 contains 14 residues. V lost 0 bases to trimming and J lost 2 bases, with 7 bases between them. The CDR3 DNA sequence: TGTGCCAGCAGCGTAGATTGGGCCACAGATACGCAGTATTTT. Translated: CASSVDWATDTQYF.

The J gene is TRBJ2-7, the V gene TRBV7-9; possible D gene TRBD1, 6 bases. Looked up from germline, CDR1 is SEHNR and CDR2 is FQNEAQ (reference sequence). The CDR3 is 13 amino acids. V lost 3 bases and J lost 4, with 10 bases in between. The CDR3 bases are TGTGCCAGCAGCTTCTCAGGGGTTTACGAGCAGTACTTC. As protein: CASSFSGVYEQYF. Full variable domain (rest looked up from reference TRBV7-9 and TRBJ2-7): DTGVSQNPRHKITKRGQNVTFRCDPISEHNRLYWYRQTLGQGPEFLTYFQNEAQLEKSRLLSDRFSAERPKGSFSTLEIQRTEQGDSAMYLCASSFSGVYEQYFGPGTRLTVT.

V usage is TRBV19 and J usage is TRBJ1-2, with D maybe TRBD1 (6 bases). V lost 6 bases, J lost 8 bases, and 19 bases lay in between. The CDR3 loop spans 14 amino acids. Germline V lookup: CDR1 LNHDA, CDR2 SQIVND (reference sequence). The CDR3 nucleotides are TGTGCCAGTAGGACAGGCGAAGTTTCATTGGGCTACACCTTC. Protein: CASRTGEVSLGYTF.